A selection of T cell receptor beta chains follows, all from one sample in a study of blood T cell repertoires in COVID-19. Clones were read by immunoSEQ multiplex PCR, and TCRdb kept only the in-frame ones, dropping some. This repertoire shows some 140,000 clones, 84% found once; its top ten account for less than 7%. Sequencing was done on a sample of PBMCs or T cells enriched from blood (not recorded which). All receptors derive from a middle-aged man with acute COVID-19. The CDR3 runs from the conserved cysteine through the conserved F or W. The D gene is left open where the match is weak. Part of the rows lack a size; the others show once, few, many or a class for expanded clones.

TRBJ2-5 | NA | TRBV7-2 | NA | TGTGCCAGCAGCTTGAGCGGGCGCCAAGAGACCCAGTACTTC | CASSLSGRQETQYF
TRBJ2-1 | NA | TRBV7-6 | TRBD1 | TGTGCCAGCAGCATCGGGACAGGGGGCCTAAATGAGCAGTTCTTC | CASSIGTGGLNEQFF
TRBJ1-2 | NA | TRBV5-5 | NA | TGTGCCAGCAGCTTGGGGGGACTGGGTCCAACTAGTTATGGCTACACCTTC | CASSLGGLGPTSYGYTF
TRBJ2-1 | NA | TRBV30 | TRBD1 | TGTGCCTGGGACCCCGGGACAGGGGGCAATGAGCAGTTCTTC | CAWDPGTGGNEQFF
TRBJ2-5 | NA | TRBV24-1 | NA | TGTGCCACCAGTGAAAACGTACGGGGGACCCAGTACTTC | CATSENVRGTQYF
TRBJ2-7 | once | TRBV7-9 | TRBD1 | TGTGCCAGCAGCCAGGGGACAGGCGAGCAGTACTTC | CASSQGTGEQYF
TRBJ2-1 | NA | TRBV5-4 | TRBD1 | TGTGCCAGCAGCCCCGGACAGGAATCGAATGAGCAGTTCTTC | CASSPGQESNEQFF
TRBJ1-1 | NA | TRBV4-1 | NA | TGCGCCAGCAGCCCTGGACAGTGGACTGAAGCTTTCTTT | CASSPGQWTEAFF
TRBJ2-1 | NA | TRBV10-1 | TRBD2 | TGCGCCAGCAGTCCTAGCGGGAGACCCTACAATGAGCAGTTCTTC | CASSPSGRPYNEQFF
TRBJ2-7 | NA | TRBV27 | NA | TGTGCCAGCAGTAGTACTGACTCCCTTGCTTATACCTACGAGCAGTACTTC | CASSSTDSLAYTYEQYF
TRBJ1-2 | NA | TRBV6-4 | TRBD1 | TGTGCCAGCAGTCCCTCAGGGGGTACTGGCTACACCTTC | CASSPSGGTGYTF
TRBJ1-2 | NA | TRBV4-1 | NA | TGCGCCAGCAGCCACAACCCAGGGATAAGGGACTATGGCTACACCTTC | CASSHNPGIRDYGYTF
TRBJ1-1 | NA | TRBV28 | NA | TGTGCCAGCAGTTTAGAGGCAGATAACACTGAAGCTTTCTTT | CASSLEADNTEAFF
TRBJ2-7 | NA | TRBV10-3 | TRBD1 | TGTGCCATCAGTCCGGGACAGGGGCGGCCCTCCGAGCAGTACTTC | CAISPGQGRPSEQYF
TRBJ2-3 | NA | TRBV27 | NA | TGTGCCAGCAGTTTCCGCGGGGCCGTGGGAACAGATACGCAGTATTTT | CASSFRGAVGTDTQYF
TRBJ2-1 | NA | TRBV11-3 | NA | TGTGCCAGCAGCTTAGGCCCCGAGGATGAGCAGTTCTTC | CASSLGPEDEQFF